Listed below are T cell receptor beta chains from one sample, sequenced in a study of blood T cell repertoires in COVID-19. Sequencing was performed with immunoSEQ multiplex PCR; in TCRdb, only in-frame clones are kept and a portion is missing. The repertoire includes approximately 71,000 clones, around 76% of them detected once, and roughly 13% sits in the top ten. Sequencing was carried out using peripheral blood. The receptors were sampled from a woman of 80 years or more with acute or convalescent COVID-19. CDR3s include the opening cysteine and the closing phenylalanine or tryptophan. A D gene is named only where the DNA matches it firmly. Clone size is shown for a subset of rows, as once, few, many or a class of expanded clone.

j_call: TRBJ2-5
d_call: -
v_call: TRBV18
clone_size: -
cdr3_nt: TGTGCCAGCTCACCACCGTTAGGAGGGGGCGACCAAGAGACCCAGTACTTC
cdr3_aa: CASSPPLGGGDQETQYF

j_call: TRBJ2-3
d_call: TRBD1
v_call: TRBV6-6
clone_size: -
cdr3_nt: TGTGCCAGCAGTAAGGACAGGGGATTCACAGATACGCAGTATTTT
cdr3_aa: CASSKDRGFTDTQYF

j_call: TRBJ2-7
d_call: TRBD1
v_call: TRBV27
clone_size: once
cdr3_nt: TGTGCCAGCAGTTTACTGGGACAGGGAATCTACGAGCAGTACTTC
cdr3_aa: CASSLLGQGIYEQYF

j_call: TRBJ2-7
d_call: TRBD2
v_call: TRBV6-1
clone_size: -
cdr3_nt: TGTGCCAGCAGTGAAGAGATGACTAGCGGACACTACGAGCAGTACTTC
cdr3_aa: CASSEEMTSGHYEQYF

j_call: TRBJ2-1
d_call: TRBD2
v_call: TRBV11-3
clone_size: -
cdr3_nt: TGTGCCAGCAGCTCGGGACTAGCGGGAGGGGATGAGCAGTTCTTC
cdr3_aa: CASSSGLAGGDEQFF

j_call: TRBJ2-7
d_call: TRBD2
v_call: TRBV19
clone_size: -
cdr3_nt: TGTGCCAGTAGGGGGGGAGGGAGCCCCTACGAGCAGTACTTC
cdr3_aa: CASRGGGSPYEQYF

j_call: TRBJ2-6
d_call: -
v_call: TRBV7-8
clone_size: -
cdr3_nt: TGTGCCAGCAGCTATCTTACAGACTACTCTGGGGCCAACGTCCTGACTTTC
cdr3_aa: CASSYLTDYSGANVLTF

j_call: TRBJ1-1
d_call: -
v_call: TRBV7-6
clone_size: once
cdr3_nt: TGTGCCAGCAGCTTAAGGGAGACGAACACTGAAGCTTTCTTT
cdr3_aa: CASSLRETNTEAFF

j_call: TRBJ2-2
d_call: -
v_call: TRBV5-4
clone_size: -
cdr3_nt: TGTGCCAGCCACAGGTCAGCTCCTAACACCGGGGAGCTGTTTTTT
cdr3_aa: CASHRSAPNTGELFF

j_call: TRBJ2-7
d_call: -
v_call: TRBV7-9
clone_size: -
cdr3_nt: TGTGCCAGCAGCTTAGTCACCCACAGGGTTAGTGCCTACGAGCAGTACTTC
cdr3_aa: CASSLVTHRVSAYEQYF

j_call: TRBJ2-3
d_call: TRBD1
v_call: TRBV11-3
clone_size: -
cdr3_nt: TGTGCCAGCAGCCCGGGGGGACAGGGGGCGGCAGATACGCAGTATTTT
cdr3_aa: CASSPGGQGAADTQYF

j_call: TRBJ2-3
d_call: TRBD2
v_call: TRBV28
clone_size: -
cdr3_nt: TGTGCCAGCAGCTCCTTAGCGGGAGGAGATACGCAGTATTTT
cdr3_aa: CASSSLAGGDTQYF

j_call: TRBJ1-2
d_call: TRBD1
v_call: TRBV4-3
clone_size: -
cdr3_nt: TGCGCCAGCAGCCAACCGGGACAGGGGAACTATGGCTACACCTTC
cdr3_aa: CASSQPGQGNYGYTF

j_call: TRBJ1-2
d_call: -
v_call: TRBV28
clone_size: -
cdr3_nt: TGTGCCAGCAGGATATTACAGGGACGCTACACCTTC
cdr3_aa: CASRILQGRYTF

j_call: TRBJ2-3
d_call: -
v_call: TRBV21-1
clone_size: once
cdr3_nt: TGTGCCAGCAGCCCCCCTCAGGATACGCAGTATTTT
cdr3_aa: CASSPPQDTQYF

j_call: TRBJ2-1
d_call: -
v_call: TRBV29-1
clone_size: -
cdr3_nt: TGCAGCGTTGAACCCCGGTATGAGCAGTTCTTC
cdr3_aa: CSVEPRYEQFF

j_call: TRBJ2-1
d_call: -
v_call: TRBV12-3/TRBV12-4
clone_size: -
cdr3_nt: TGTGCCAGCAGTTTAAGCGGGTACGGTGAGCAGTTCTTC
cdr3_aa: CASSLSGYGEQFF

j_call: TRBJ1-6
d_call: -
v_call: TRBV6-1
clone_size: -
cdr3_nt: TGTGCCAGCAGTGAACCCGGGTTAGGAGCCTATAATTCACCCCTCCACTTT
cdr3_aa: CASSEPGLGAYNSPLHF

j_call: TRBJ2-5
d_call: TRBD2
v_call: TRBV5-1
clone_size: -
cdr3_nt: TGCGCCAGCAGCCCCGGACTAGCGGGAGTGGAGACCCAGTACTTC
cdr3_aa: CASSPGLAGVETQYF

j_call: TRBJ2-7
d_call: -
v_call: TRBV6-5
clone_size: -
cdr3_nt: TGTGCCAGCAGTAGCAGGGTTCCCTACGAGCAGTACTTC
cdr3_aa: CASSSRVPYEQYF

j_call: TRBJ2-5
d_call: -
v_call: TRBV21-1
clone_size: -
cdr3_nt: TGTGCCAGCAGCCACCCGGGGAAAGAGACCCAGTACTTC
cdr3_aa: CASSHPGKETQYF

j_call: TRBJ2-4
d_call: -
v_call: TRBV28
clone_size: -
cdr3_nt: TGTGCCAGCCGGAGGTGGGCGGTAAACATTCAGTACTTC
cdr3_aa: CASRRWAVNIQYF

j_call: TRBJ2-5
d_call: -
v_call: TRBV4-2
clone_size: -
cdr3_nt: TGTGCCAGCAGTCGCCGGCCGGCCGGGACTCAACTAGGGGAGACCCAGTACTTC
cdr3_aa: CASSRRPAGTQLGETQYF

j_call: TRBJ2-1
d_call: -
v_call: TRBV7-2
clone_size: -
cdr3_nt: TGTGCCAGCAGCTTAGCCCCCTTAGCCGGGGTCTCCTACAATGAGCAGTTCTTC
cdr3_aa: CASSLAPLAGVSYNEQFF

j_call: TRBJ2-2
d_call: TRBD2
v_call: TRBV28
clone_size: -
cdr3_nt: TGTGCCAGCAGCCCCAGCGGGACCTATGACACCGGGGAGCTGTTTTTT
cdr3_aa: CASSPSGTYDTGELFF

j_call: TRBJ2-1
d_call: TRBD1
v_call: TRBV9
clone_size: -
cdr3_nt: TGTGCCAGCAGCAGACGGACAGGGAACTCCTACAATGAGCAGTTCTTC
cdr3_aa: CASSRRTGNSYNEQFF

j_call: TRBJ2-3
d_call: TRBD2
v_call: TRBV6-1
clone_size: -
cdr3_nt: TGTGCCAGCAGTGACAGAATACTAGCGGGAGATACGCAGTATTTT
cdr3_aa: CASSDRILAGDTQYF

j_call: TRBJ1-2
d_call: -
v_call: TRBV7-9
clone_size: -
cdr3_nt: TGTGCCAGCAGTTTCAGGGGAAGTGGCTACACCTTC
cdr3_aa: CASSFRGSGYTF

j_call: TRBJ2-1
d_call: -
v_call: TRBV6-6
clone_size: -
cdr3_nt: TGTGCCAGCAGTTACTTACTAGCGAGGGGGGATGAGCAGTTCTTC
cdr3_aa: CASSYLLARGDEQFF

j_call: TRBJ1-2
d_call: -
v_call: TRBV27
clone_size: -
cdr3_nt: TGTGCCAGCAGTTTATCTCAGGGGCTTTACTATGGCTACACCTTC
cdr3_aa: CASSLSQGLYYGYTF

j_call: TRBJ2-3
d_call: TRBD2
v_call: TRBV7-2
clone_size: -
cdr3_nt: TGTGCCAGCAGTTCCGGGACTAGCGGGAGGAGGCGTACAGATACGCAGTATTTT
cdr3_aa: CASSSGTSGRRRTDTQYF

j_call: TRBJ2-3
d_call: TRBD2
v_call: TRBV5-4
clone_size: -
cdr3_nt: TGTGCCAGCAGCGGACTAGCGGTTACAGATACGCAGTATTTT
cdr3_aa: CASSGLAVTDTQYF